A selection of T cell receptor beta chains follows, all from one sample in a study of T cell repertoires in cytomegalovirus infection. TCRdb used MiXCR to reprocess the reads, holding one entry per CDR3 protein. The table includes more than 400,000 distinct CDR3 sequences, around a quarter detected once. The sample consisted of PBMCs. The receptors originated from a human donor in good health (CMV status not recorded). Some clones in this sample may be carry-over from other donors' samples. Each CDR3 is given with its conserved first and last residue. D genes are given only for firm matches. The listing skips clone size in some rows; elsewhere it reads once, few, many or a size class.

v_call: TRBV12-3/TRBV12-4; clone_size: few; d_call: NA; j_call: TRBJ2-2; cdr3_aa: CASRSDYTGELFF; cdr3_nt: TGTGCCAGCAGATCGGACTACACCGGGGAGCTGTTTTTT
v_call: TRBV19; clone_size: few; d_call: TRBD1; j_call: TRBJ1-5; cdr3_aa: CASQGAKNQPQHF; cdr3_nt: TGTGCCAGTCAGGGGGCTAAGAATCAGCCCCAGCATTTT
v_call: TRBV7-2; clone_size: many; d_call: TRBD1; j_call: TRBJ2-6; cdr3_aa: CASRSLGTGGASRSGANVLTF; cdr3_nt: TGTGCCAGCAGATCTCTAGGGACAGGGGGCGCAAGTCGGTCTGGGGCCAACGTCCTGACTTTC
v_call: TRBV12-3/TRBV12-4; clone_size: NA; d_call: NA; j_call: TRBJ2-3; cdr3_aa: CATDPTDTQYF; cdr3_nt: TGTGCCACCGATCCCACAGATACGCAGTATTTT
v_call: TRBV7-2; clone_size: NA; d_call: NA; j_call: TRBJ2-5; cdr3_aa: CASSPTPETQYF; cdr3_nt: TGTGCCAGCAGCCCGACCCCGGAGACCCAGTACTTC
v_call: TRBV28; clone_size: few; d_call: NA; j_call: TRBJ2-2; cdr3_aa: CASSPKMGDTGELFF; cdr3_nt: TGTGCCAGCAGTCCGAAGATGGGAGATACCGGGGAGCTGTTTTTT
v_call: TRBV7-9; clone_size: NA; d_call: TRBD1; j_call: TRBJ1-1; cdr3_aa: CASSSPPSTGETEAFF; cdr3_nt: TGTGCCAGCAGCTCCCCACCCTCGACAGGGGAGACTGAAGCTTTCTTT
v_call: TRBV7-8; clone_size: many; d_call: TRBD1; j_call: TRBJ1-2; cdr3_aa: CASSASPRGPNYGYTF; cdr3_nt: TGTGCCAGCAGCGCCTCCCCCAGGGGGCCCAACTATGGCTACACCTTC
v_call: TRBV24-1; clone_size: few; d_call: NA; j_call: TRBJ1-1; cdr3_aa: CATSDSRTANTEAFF; cdr3_nt: TGTGCCACCAGTGACTCACGAACAGCGAACACTGAAGCTTTCTTT
v_call: TRBV29-1; clone_size: NA; d_call: NA; j_call: TRBJ2-3; cdr3_aa: CSANRDGTDTQYF; cdr3_nt: TGCAGCGCAAACAGGGACGGCACAGATACGCAGTATTTT
v_call: TRBV4-1; clone_size: NA; d_call: NA; j_call: TRBJ1-1; cdr3_aa: CASSPPRGDTEAFF; cdr3_nt: TGCGCCAGCAGCCCACCCCGGGGGGACACTGAAGCTTTCTTT
v_call: TRBV13; clone_size: NA; d_call: TRBD1; j_call: TRBJ2-3; cdr3_aa: CASSLSGGTTDTQYF; cdr3_nt: TGTGCCAGCAGCCTATCAGGGGGCACCACAGATACGCAGTATTTT
v_call: TRBV5-1; clone_size: NA; d_call: TRBD1; j_call: TRBJ2-1; cdr3_aa: CASSLGGQMYNEQFF; cdr3_nt: TGCGCCAGCAGCTTGGGGGGACAGATGTACAATGAGCAGTTCTTC
v_call: TRBV12-3/TRBV12-4; clone_size: NA; d_call: NA; j_call: TRBJ1-4; cdr3_aa: CASSLRGGVEKLFF; cdr3_nt: TGTGCCAGCAGTCTCAGGGGAGGAGTCGAAAAACTGTTTTTT
v_call: TRBV19; clone_size: NA; d_call: NA; j_call: TRBJ2-2; cdr3_aa: CASSMPRGPGELFF; cdr3_nt: TGTGCCAGTAGTATGCCACGAGGGCCGGGGGAGCTGTTTTTT
v_call: TRBV7-8; clone_size: many; d_call: NA; j_call: TRBJ1-5; cdr3_aa: CASSLGTGSQPQHF; cdr3_nt: TGTGCCAGCAGCTTAGGCACGGGGAGTCAGCCCCAGCATTTT
v_call: TRBV12-3/TRBV12-4; clone_size: many; d_call: NA; j_call: TRBJ1-2; cdr3_aa: CASSLALGEGGFGGYTF; cdr3_nt: TGTGCCAGCAGTTTAGCCCTAGGGGAGGGAGGGTTTGGAGGCTACACCTTC
v_call: TRBV6-2/TRBV6-3; clone_size: NA; d_call: NA; j_call: TRBJ2-1; cdr3_aa: CATSGQGRYNEQFF; cdr3_nt: TGTGCCACATCTGGGCAGGGACGATACAATGAGCAGTTCTTC
v_call: TRBV7-8; clone_size: many; d_call: TRBD1; j_call: TRBJ2-5; cdr3_aa: CASSFVRTGGMKTQYF; cdr3_nt: TGTGCCAGCAGTTTCGTCCGGACAGGGGGCATGAAGACCCAGTACTTC
v_call: TRBV6-2/TRBV6-3; clone_size: NA; d_call: NA; j_call: TRBJ2-1; cdr3_aa: CASNTLARGGEQFF; cdr3_nt: TGTGCCAGCAACACTCTAGCGAGAGGCGGTGAGCAGTTCTTC
v_call: TRBV20-1; clone_size: NA; d_call: NA; j_call: TRBJ2-5; cdr3_aa: CSASVPGAAETQYF; cdr3_nt: TGCAGTGCTAGTGTCCCGGGAGCAGCCGAGACCCAGTACTTC
v_call: TRBV5-1; clone_size: few; d_call: NA; j_call: TRBJ1-5; cdr3_aa: CASSLEGAYNQPQHF; cdr3_nt: TGCGCCAGCAGCTTGGAAGGGGCTTATAATCAGCCCCAGCATTTT
v_call: TRBV7-2; clone_size: many; d_call: TRBD2; j_call: TRBJ2-1; cdr3_aa: CASSLVGSGRPQFNEQFF; cdr3_nt: TGTGCCAGCAGCTTAGTCGGTAGCGGGAGACCTCAGTTCAATGAGCAGTTCTTC
v_call: TRBV20-1; clone_size: NA; d_call: TRBD2; j_call: TRBJ2-3; cdr3_aa: CSAGGLAVTDTQYF; cdr3_nt: TGCAGTGCTGGGGGACTAGCGGTCACAGATACGCAGTATTTT
v_call: TRBV5-4; clone_size: NA; d_call: NA; j_call: TRBJ2-2; cdr3_aa: CASSDGGGTGELFF; cdr3_nt: TGTGCCAGCAGCGACGGAGGAGGCACCGGGGAGCTGTTTTTT
v_call: TRBV6-6; clone_size: few; d_call: NA; j_call: TRBJ2-7; cdr3_aa: CASSSRLSYEQYF; cdr3_nt: TGTGCCAGCAGTTCTCGCCTCTCCTACGAGCAGTACTTC
v_call: TRBV7-2; clone_size: many; d_call: NA; j_call: TRBJ2-2; cdr3_aa: CASSTYGGELFF; cdr3_nt: TGTGCCAGCAGCACCTATGGCGGGGAGCTGTTTTTT
v_call: TRBV4-3; clone_size: NA; d_call: TRBD2; j_call: TRBJ2-1; cdr3_aa: CASSPRLAYYNEQFF; cdr3_nt: TGCGCCAGCAGCCCTAGACTAGCGTATTACAATGAGCAGTTCTTC
v_call: TRBV20-1; clone_size: few; d_call: TRBD2; j_call: TRBJ2-5; cdr3_aa: CSAEGLAGYLETQYF; cdr3_nt: TGCAGTGCGGAGGGACTAGCGGGATACTTAGAGACCCAGTACTTC
v_call: TRBV7-2; clone_size: few; d_call: TRBD1; j_call: TRBJ2-3; cdr3_aa: CASSNGQGTDTQYF; cdr3_nt: TGTGCCAGCAGCAACGGACAGGGGACAGATACGCAGTATTTT
v_call: TRBV7-9; clone_size: few; d_call: NA; j_call: TRBJ1-2; cdr3_aa: CASSLASGAVDYGYTF; cdr3_nt: TGTGCCAGCAGCTTAGCATCAGGGGCGGTCGACTATGGCTACACCTTC
v_call: TRBV2; clone_size: NA; d_call: NA; j_call: TRBJ1-5; cdr3_aa: CASSERVGGLGQPQHF; cdr3_nt: TGTGCCAGCAGTGAAAGGGTCGGGGGGCTGGGGCAGCCCCAGCATTTT
v_call: TRBV29-1; clone_size: many; d_call: TRBD2; j_call: TRBJ2-3; cdr3_aa: CSVEGTSGSTDTQYF; cdr3_nt: TGCAGCGTTGAAGGGACTAGCGGGAGTACAGATACGCAGTATTTT
v_call: TRBV7-9; clone_size: few; d_call: TRBD2; j_call: TRBJ2-2; cdr3_aa: CASTPGLAGTGELFF; cdr3_nt: TGTGCCAGCACCCCCGGACTAGCGGGCACCGGGGAGCTGTTTTTT
v_call: TRBV12-3/TRBV12-4; clone_size: NA; d_call: NA; j_call: TRBJ2-2; cdr3_aa: CASGYRGQNTGELFF; cdr3_nt: TGTGCCAGCGGCTACCGGGGCCAGAACACCGGGGAGCTGTTTTTT
v_call: TRBV11-3; clone_size: few; d_call: TRBD2; j_call: TRBJ2-3; cdr3_aa: CASSFRREGSDTQYF; cdr3_nt: TGTGCCAGCAGCTTCCGGCGGGAGGGTTCAGATACGCAGTATTTT
v_call: TRBV12-3/TRBV12-4; clone_size: few; d_call: TRBD1; j_call: TRBJ2-5; cdr3_aa: CASSSRDRLGTQYF; cdr3_nt: TGTGCCAGCAGTTCCCGGGACAGACTTGGGACCCAGTACTTC
v_call: TRBV19; clone_size: NA; d_call: TRBD2; j_call: TRBJ2-3; cdr3_aa: CASKASGSTDTQYF; cdr3_nt: TGTGCCAGTAAGGCTAGCGGGAGCACAGATACGCAGTATTTT
v_call: TRBV7-2; clone_size: many; d_call: TRBD2; j_call: TRBJ2-5; cdr3_aa: CASSLVSASGYQETQYF; cdr3_nt: TGTGCCAGCAGCTTAGTGTCGGCTAGCGGTTATCAAGAGACCCAGTACTTC
v_call: TRBV20-1; clone_size: NA; d_call: NA; j_call: TRBJ1-6; cdr3_aa: CSARVGQRNSPLHF; cdr3_nt: TGCAGTGCTAGAGTCGGACAGCGTAATTCACCCCTCCACTTT
v_call: TRBV6-2/TRBV6-3; clone_size: NA; d_call: TRBD1; j_call: TRBJ1-2; cdr3_aa: CASSPGTGVRYTF; cdr3_nt: TGTGCCAGCAGCCCCGGGACAGGGGTCCGCTACACCTTC
v_call: TRBV30; clone_size: NA; d_call: NA; j_call: TRBJ2-1; cdr3_aa: CAWTPRKRASYNEQFF; cdr3_nt: TGTGCCTGGACACCACGAAAGAGGGCCTCCTACAATGAGCAGTTCTTC
v_call: TRBV7-2; clone_size: many; d_call: NA; j_call: TRBJ2-7; cdr3_aa: CASSLAWRNPYEQYF; cdr3_nt: TGTGCCAGCAGCTTAGCGTGGCGAAACCCCTACGAGCAGTACTTC
v_call: TRBV7-2; clone_size: many; d_call: TRBD2; j_call: TRBJ2-3; cdr3_aa: CASSPHSGRATDTQYF; cdr3_nt: TGTGCCAGCAGCCCCCATAGCGGGAGGGCGACAGATACGCAGTATTTT
v_call: TRBV28; clone_size: NA; d_call: NA; j_call: TRBJ1-1; cdr3_aa: CASSLVSSLAEAFF; cdr3_nt: TGTGCCAGCAGTTTAGTTTCCAGCTTAGCTGAAGCTTTCTTT
v_call: TRBV7-3; clone_size: NA; d_call: NA; j_call: TRBJ2-1; cdr3_aa: CASRSTRPYNEQFF; cdr3_nt: TGTGCCAGCAGGTCCACTAGGCCCTACAATGAGCAGTTCTTC
v_call: TRBV4-3; clone_size: NA; d_call: NA; j_call: TRBJ1-2; cdr3_aa: CASSQEAGDVNGYTF; cdr3_nt: TGCGCCAGCAGCCAAGAAGCGGGAGATGTAAATGGCTACACCTTC
v_call: TRBV19; clone_size: few; d_call: NA; j_call: TRBJ2-2; cdr3_aa: CASSIPGPRNTGELFF; cdr3_nt: TGTGCCAGTAGTATCCCGGGACCGAGGAACACCGGGGAGCTGTTTTTT
v_call: TRBV5-4; clone_size: NA; d_call: TRBD2; j_call: TRBJ2-3; cdr3_aa: CASSLSGREGTDTQYF; cdr3_nt: TGTGCCAGCAGCTTGAGCGGGAGAGAGGGCACAGATACGCAGTATTTT
v_call: TRBV28; clone_size: NA; d_call: NA; j_call: TRBJ2-7; cdr3_aa: CASSSRVANSYEQYF; cdr3_nt: TGTGCCAGCAGTTCCAGGGTGGCAAACTCCTACGAGCAGTACTTC
v_call: TRBV3-1; clone_size: once; d_call: NA; j_call: TRBJ2-1; cdr3_aa: CASSSIGPRNEQFF; cdr3_nt: TGTGCCAGCAGCAGCATCGGGCCGCGGAATGAGCAGTTCTTC
v_call: TRBV19; clone_size: few; d_call: TRBD1; j_call: TRBJ1-1; cdr3_aa: CASSSYRGPDTEAFF; cdr3_nt: TGTGCCAGTAGTTCGTACAGGGGGCCAGACACTGAAGCTTTCTTT